The rows below give T cell receptor beta chains drawn from one sample of a study of cytomegalovirus exposure and HLA in healthy donors. Libraries were prepared by immunoSEQ multiplex PCR; TCRdb keeps only in-frame clonotypes and omits some of them. The profile covers about 130,000 clones, with under 20% appearing a single time and around 2.6% taken by the ten largest. Sequencing was done on a sample of PBMCs. The receptor set was obtained from a female donor in good health and CMV-seropositive. CDR3s include the opening cysteine and the closing phenylalanine or tryptophan. The D gene is left open where the match is weak. The size field is filled for only some rows; it gives once, few, many or a size class.

>TRBJ2-5|.|.|TRBV7-2|13
TGTGCCAGCAGCCAACCTTTCGGGGAGACCCAGTACTTC
CASSQPFGETQYF
>TRBJ1-3|.|.|TRBV5-6|14
TGTGCCAGCAGCTTGGGGGGGGCTGGAAACACCATATATTTT
CASSLGGAGNTIYF
>TRBJ1-6|.|TRBD1|TRBV5-4|13
TGTGCCACCGCTACAGGGGGCGACTCACCCCTCCACTTT
CATATGGDSPLHF
>TRBJ2-2|few|TRBD2|TRBV2|15
TGTGCCAGCAGTGAAGCGCGGGGGGGACCCGGGGAGCTGTTTTTT
CASSEARGGPGELFF
>TRBJ1-6|few|.|TRBV30|13
TGTGCTACCCAGGGGAAGTATAATTCACCCCTCCACTTT
CATQGKYNSPLHF
>TRBJ1-3|.|.|TRBV5-8|14
TGTGCCAGCAGCCAGGGACACGGCAGAAACACCATATATTTT
CASSQGHGRNTIYF
>TRBJ1-2|few|TRBD1|TRBV9|14
TGTGCCAGCAGCGTAGGTGGGACAGCATATGGCTACACCTTC
CASSVGGTAYGYTF
>TRBJ2-2|.|TRBD1|TRBV29-1|15
TGCAGCGTGGTGGACAGGGTGGGCGACACCGGGGAGCTGTTTTTT
CSVVDRVGDTGELFF
>TRBJ2-5|few|TRBD2|TRBV4-1|18
TGCGCCAGCAGCCAAGATCTCGGGAGCGGGAGGAGTCCAGAGACCCAGTACTTC
CASSQDLGSGRSPETQYF
>TRBJ1-3|few|TRBD1|TRBV5-1|15
TGCGCCAGCAGCGAAGACAGGGCGCCAGGAAACACCATATATTTT
CASSEDRAPGNTIYF
>TRBJ1-3|.|.|TRBV18|19
TGTGCCAGCTCACTAACCATGGACACCGGGACAACCTTTGGAAACACCATATATTTT
CASSLTMDTGTTFGNTIYF
>TRBJ2-3|few|.|TRBV11-2|12
TGTGCCAGCAGAAGTGTGGGGCATACGCAGTATTTT
CASRSVGHTQYF
>TRBJ1-3|.|.|TRBV4-3|14
TGCGCCAGCAGCCGGGTCGACAGGGGAAACACCATATATTTT
CASSRVDRGNTIYF
>TRBJ1-2|.|.|TRBV5-8|11
TGTGCCAGCCGACAGTCCTATGGCTACACCTTC
CASRQSYGYTF
>TRBJ2-3|few|.|TRBV5-1|18
TGCGCCAGCAGCTTGGCGGAACGCGGGGCCAAATCCACAGATACGCAGTATTTT
CASSLAERGAKSTDTQYF
>TRBJ2-1|.|TRBD2|TRBV27|14
TGTGCCAGCAGCGACGGGACTACTTACAATGAGCAGTTCTTC
CASSDGTTYNEQFF
>TRBJ2-1|few|.|TRBV4-1|15
TGCGCCAGCAGCGTAAGTATGGACAGACACAATGAGCAGTTCTTC
CASSVSMDRHNEQFF
>TRBJ1-6|.|TRBD1|TRBV28|16
TGTGCCAGCAGTTTCGGGGGACAGCTTATTAATTCACCCCTCCACTTT
CASSFGGQLINSPLHF
>TRBJ2-1|.|TRBD1|TRBV5-1|15
TGCGCCAGCAGCTTGGGACAGGGTGACTACAATGAGCAGTTCTTC
CASSLGQGDYNEQFF
>TRBJ2-5|few|.|TRBV28|12
TGTGCCAGCAGGACTTCACAAGGGGCCCAGTACTTC
CASRTSQGAQYF
>TRBJ2-5|few|TRBD1|TRBV2|13
TGTGCCAGCAGGGGGGACAGGGGTGAGACCCAGTACTTC
CASRGDRGETQYF
>TRBJ1-1|few|.|TRBV29-1|13
TGCAGCGTTGAGGCAGGCTTGAACACTGAAGCTTTCTTT
CSVEAGLNTEAFF
>TRBJ2-1|few|TRBD1|TRBV11-2|14
TGTGCCAGCAGCTGGGGTAAGACAGGGATTGAGCAGTTCTTC
CASSWGKTGIEQFF
>TRBJ2-3|few|.|TRBV2|14
TGTGCCAGCAGTGACGGCAGGTTTACAGATACGCAGTATTTT
CASSDGRFTDTQYF
>TRBJ2-5|.|TRBD2|TRBV5-4|15
TGTGCCAGCAGCTCTCCCGGACTAGCGATAGAGACCCAGTACTTC
CASSSPGLAIETQYF
>TRBJ1-4|few|.|TRBV9|15
TGTGCCAGCAGTGCCGCGGCAGGGTCTAATGAAAAACTGTTTTTT
CASSAAAGSNEKLFF
>TRBJ2-1|.|.|TRBV30|11
TGTGCCTCCGAGGCTTGGGATGAGCAGTTCTTC
CASEAWDEQFF
>TRBJ1-2|few|.|TRBV5-1|13
TGCGCCAGCAGCTTGGACAGAAACTATGGCTACACCTTC
CASSLDRNYGYTF
>TRBJ2-7|.|.|TRBV2|17
TGTGCCAGCAGTAGTGGTCGACACCGGTTGTTGGTCGACGAGCAGTACTTC
CASSSGRHRLLVDEQYF
>TRBJ1-3|few|.|TRBV5-1|16
TGCGCCAGCAGCTTGCTGTCTGCAGACTCTGGAAACACCATATATTTT
CASSLLSADSGNTIYF
>TRBJ1-4|.|.|TRBV27|15
TGTGCCAGCATGCCCCAGGACAGCTACGGGGAAAAACTGTTTTTT
CASMPQDSYGEKLFF
>TRBJ1-2|few|TRBD1|TRBV29-1|15
TGCAGCGTTGTAAAATTAGGGGGCGGAGGCTATGGCTACACCTTC
CSVVKLGGGGYGYTF
>TRBJ1-2|few|TRBD1|TRBV28|17
TGTGCCAGCAGTGGACCGGGGAGGACAGGGGAGGACTATGGCTACACCTTC
CASSGPGRTGEDYGYTF
>TRBJ1-1|.|TRBD1|TRBV28|13
TGTGCCAGCAGTTTGGCAGGGGGCACTGAAGCTTTCTTT
CASSLAGGTEAFF
>TRBJ2-1|few|TRBD2|TRBV6-5|15
TGTGCCAGCAGTTACCAAGCGGGAGGCGCCAATGAGCAGTTCTTC
CASSYQAGGANEQFF
>TRBJ2-7|few|.|TRBV11-2|14
TGTGCCAGCAGCTTAGAACCACCACTCTACGAGCAGTACTTC
CASSLEPPLYEQYF
>TRBJ1-2|few|.|TRBV6-6|12
TGTGCCAGCAGATCAGGAGGGGATGGCTACACCTTC
CASRSGGDGYTF
>TRBJ2-7|few|.|TRBV5-1|11
TGCGCCAGCCGCCTGAGGAGGGAGCAGTACTTC
CASRLRREQYF
>TRBJ1-6|few|TRBD1|TRBV9|13
TGTGCCAGCAGCGCGGCAGGGGGTTCACCCCTCCACTTT
CASSAAGGSPLHF
>TRBJ1-1|few|.|TRBV11-2|15
TGTGCCAGCAGCGCTATTAGGGGGATGAACACTGAAGCTTTCTTT
CASSAIRGMNTEAFF
>TRBJ2-2|few|.|TRBV2|11
TGTGCCAGCAGAGCGTCCGGGGAGCTGTTTTTT
CASRASGELFF
>TRBJ2-1|.|TRBD2|TRBV4-3|15
TGCGCCAGCAGCCAAGGAAGGCTAGCGGGCGGCGAGCAGTTCTTC
CASSQGRLAGGEQFF
>TRBJ1-1|.|TRBD1|TRBV7-3|13
TGTGCCAGCAGCTTGCAGGGGGCAACTGAAGCTTTCTTT
CASSLQGATEAFF
>TRBJ1-1|.|.|TRBV27|13
TGTGCCAGCAAGAACAGTATGAACACTGAAGCTTTCTTT
CASKNSMNTEAFF
>TRBJ1-1|.|.|TRBV7-9|14
TGTGCCAGCAGCCCGACTCTCATGAACACTGAAGCTTTCTTT
CASSPTLMNTEAFF
>TRBJ2-1|few|.|TRBV15|13
TGTGCCACCAGCAGCCCGGACATTAATGAGCAGTTCTTC
CATSSPDINEQFF
>TRBJ2-7|few|TRBD1|TRBV30|15
TGTGCCTGGACGGTTCCGGACAGGGATCCCTACGAGCAGTACTTC
CAWTVPDRDPYEQYF
>TRBJ2-3|.|.|TRBV7-2|14
TGTGCCAGCAGCTTCGACTATAACACAGATACGCAGTATTTT
CASSFDYNTDTQYF
>TRBJ2-1|few|.|TRBV6-5|13
TGTGCCAGCAGTTACCGACTCGACAATGAGCAGTTCTTC
CASSYRLDNEQFF
>TRBJ1-5|.|.|TRBV5-4|13
TGTGCCAGCAGCTTGGACAGTAGTCAGCCCCAGCATTTT
CASSLDSSQPQHF
>TRBJ2-3|.|TRBD1|TRBV10-3|15
TGTGCCATCAGAGGGACAGGGACTAGCACAGATACGCAGTATTTT
CAIRGTGTSTDTQYF
>TRBJ1-6|.|TRBD1|TRBV7-2|14
TGTGCCAGCACTGTGACAGGGGTCGCTTCACCCCTCCACTTT
CASTVTGVASPLHF
>TRBJ2-5|few|TRBD1|TRBV7-6|16
TGTGCCAGCACCGGTCGGACAGGGGGCTTTGGGGAGACCCAGTACTTC
CASTGRTGGFGETQYF
>TRBJ1-2|few|TRBD1|TRBV5-4|14
TGTGCCAGCAGCTTAGCGAACAGGGGCTATGGCTACACCTTC
CASSLANRGYGYTF
>TRBJ1-2|few|TRBD1|TRBV5-1|15
TGCGCCAGCAGCTGGGGGACAGGGGATTTTGGTGGCTACACCTTC
CASSWGTGDFGGYTF